This T cell receptor (beta chain) was retrieved from a study of T cell changes during pregnancy in multiple sclerosis. The method was immunoSEQ multiplex PCR; TCRdb's version includes in-frame clones alone and lacks a portion of them. The repertoire holds 50,000 to 65,000 clones, 91% seen once, with about 0.8% in the top ten. With 6 bases removed from V and 4 bases from J, the gap between germline ends came to 13 bases. There are 13 residues in the CDR3. Germline V CDR1 and CDR2: LNHDA, SQIVND (reference sequence). This clone was seen more than once but under ten times. The chain recombines TRBV19 with TRBJ2-7, with D tentatively TRBD2 (6 bases). The sequencing here drew on CD4+ T cells from peripheral blood mononuclear cells, taken in the first trimester of pregnancy. This clonotype was sampled from a female donor with multiple sclerosis, enrolled in a pregnancy study. In nucleotides, the CDR3 is TGTGCCAGTAGGCAATTGGGGGGATACGAGCAGTACTTC. This translates into CASRQLGGYEQYF.